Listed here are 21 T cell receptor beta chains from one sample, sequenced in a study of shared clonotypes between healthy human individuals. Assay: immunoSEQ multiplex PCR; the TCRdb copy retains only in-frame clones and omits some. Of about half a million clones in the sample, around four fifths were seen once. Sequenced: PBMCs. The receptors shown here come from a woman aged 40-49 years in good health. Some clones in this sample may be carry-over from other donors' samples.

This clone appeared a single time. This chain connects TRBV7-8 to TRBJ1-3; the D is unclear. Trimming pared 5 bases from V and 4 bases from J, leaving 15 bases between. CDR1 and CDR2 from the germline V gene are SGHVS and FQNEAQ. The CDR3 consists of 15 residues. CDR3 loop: CASSRGRVGGNTIYF. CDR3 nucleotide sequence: TGTGCCAGCAGCCGAGGGCGAGTGGGGGGAAACACCATATATTTT.

CDR3 region: CASSSSLAGQETQYF. The DNA for the CDR3 is TGTGCCAGCAGCTCCTCTCTAGCGGGGCAAGAGACCCAGTACTTC. The V gene is TRBV5-6, the J gene TRBJ2-5; the match to TRBD2 covers 9 bases. Germline assignment: CDR1 SGHDT and CDR2 YYEEEE. The CDR3 is 15 amino acids. Trimming at V came to 3 bases and at J to 2 bases, leaving 5 bases not matched to a gene.

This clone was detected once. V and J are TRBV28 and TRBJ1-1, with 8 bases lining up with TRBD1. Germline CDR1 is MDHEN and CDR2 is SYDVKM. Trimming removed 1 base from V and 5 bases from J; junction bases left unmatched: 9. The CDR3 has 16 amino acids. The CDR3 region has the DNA TGTGCCAGCAGTTTATTTAGGACAGGGAGGGTGACTGAAGCTTTCTTT. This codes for CASSLFRTGRVTEAFF.

The CDR3 DNA sequence: TGTGCCAGCAGGAGCGGACGGACAAACACTGAAGCTTTCTTT. Protein sequence: CASRSGRTNTEAFF. The chain joins TRBV6-1 to TRBJ1-1, with a weak D call TRBD1 (5 bases). Germline assignment: CDR1 MNHNS and CDR2 SASEGT. The CDR3 has 14 amino acids. The germline V and J ends were trimmed by 6 bases and 2 bases, with 13 bases remaining between them.

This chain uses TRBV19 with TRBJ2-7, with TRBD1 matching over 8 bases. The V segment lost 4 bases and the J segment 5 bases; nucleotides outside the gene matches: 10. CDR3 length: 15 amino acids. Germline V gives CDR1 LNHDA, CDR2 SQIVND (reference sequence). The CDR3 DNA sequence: TGTGCCAGTAGTAAACCCCGACAGGGGAGTAACGAGCAGTACTTC. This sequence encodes CASSKPRQGSNEQYF.

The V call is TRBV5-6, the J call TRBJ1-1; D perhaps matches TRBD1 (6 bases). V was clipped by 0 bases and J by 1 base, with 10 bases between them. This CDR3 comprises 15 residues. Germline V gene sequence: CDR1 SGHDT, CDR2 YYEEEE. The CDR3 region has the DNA TGTGCCAGCAGCTTGGGACAGGCCCCGAACACTGAAGCTTTCTTT. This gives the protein CASSLGQAPNTEAFF. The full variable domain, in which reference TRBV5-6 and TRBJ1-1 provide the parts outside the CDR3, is DAGVTQSPTHLIKTRGQQVTLRCSPKSGHDTVSWYQQALGQGPQFIFQYYEEEERQRGNFPDRFSGHQFPNYSSELNVNALLLGDSALYLCASSLGQAPNTEAFFGQGTRLTVV.

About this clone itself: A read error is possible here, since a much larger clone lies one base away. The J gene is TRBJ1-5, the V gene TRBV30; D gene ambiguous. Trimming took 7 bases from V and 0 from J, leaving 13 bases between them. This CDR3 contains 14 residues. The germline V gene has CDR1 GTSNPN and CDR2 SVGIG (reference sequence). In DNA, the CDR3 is TGTGCCTTGTCGGAGGATTTTAGCAATCAGCCCCAGCATTTT. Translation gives CALSEDFSNQPQHF.

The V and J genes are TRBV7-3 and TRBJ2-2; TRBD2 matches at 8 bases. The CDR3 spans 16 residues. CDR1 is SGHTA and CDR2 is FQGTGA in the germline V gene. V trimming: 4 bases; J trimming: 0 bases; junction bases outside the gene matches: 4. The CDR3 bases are TGTGCCAGCAGCTCGACGACTAGCGCGAACACCGGGGAGCTGTTTTTT. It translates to CASSSTTSANTGELFF.

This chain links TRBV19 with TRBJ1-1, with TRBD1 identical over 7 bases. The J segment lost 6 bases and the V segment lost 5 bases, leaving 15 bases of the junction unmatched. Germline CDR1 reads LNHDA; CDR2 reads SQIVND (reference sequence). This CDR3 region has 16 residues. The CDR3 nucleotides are TGTGCCAGTAGTTGGGCCGACAGGGTCGATTTGCCTGAAGCTTTCTTT. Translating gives CASSWADRVDLPEAFF.

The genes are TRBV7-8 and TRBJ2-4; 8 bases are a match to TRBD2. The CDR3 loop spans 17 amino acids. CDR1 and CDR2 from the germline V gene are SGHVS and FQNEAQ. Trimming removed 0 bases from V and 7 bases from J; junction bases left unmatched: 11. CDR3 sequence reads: CASSLAYLLAENNIQYF. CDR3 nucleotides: TGTGCCAGCAGCTTAGCCTATCTACTAGCGGAGAACAACATTCAGTACTTC. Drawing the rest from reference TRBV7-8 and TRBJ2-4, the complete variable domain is GAGVSQSPRYKVAKRGQDVALRCDPISGHVSLFWYQQALGQGPEFLTYFQNEAQLDKSGLPSDRFFAERPEGSVSTLKIQRTQQEDSAVYLCASSLAYLLAENNIQYFGAGTRLSVL.

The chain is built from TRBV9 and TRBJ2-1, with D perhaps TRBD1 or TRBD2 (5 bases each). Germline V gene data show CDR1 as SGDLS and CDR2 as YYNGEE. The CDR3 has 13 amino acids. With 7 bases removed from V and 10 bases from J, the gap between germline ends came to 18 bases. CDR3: CASGAMGTREQFF. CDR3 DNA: TGTGCCAGCGGTGCGATGGGGACCCGGGAGCAGTTCTTC.

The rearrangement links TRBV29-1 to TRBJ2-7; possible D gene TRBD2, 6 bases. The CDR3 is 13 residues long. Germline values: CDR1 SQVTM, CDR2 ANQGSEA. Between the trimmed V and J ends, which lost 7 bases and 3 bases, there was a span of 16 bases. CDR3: CSGSGGDHYEQYF. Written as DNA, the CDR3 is TGCAGCGGGTCCGGAGGGGACCACTACGAGCAGTACTTC.

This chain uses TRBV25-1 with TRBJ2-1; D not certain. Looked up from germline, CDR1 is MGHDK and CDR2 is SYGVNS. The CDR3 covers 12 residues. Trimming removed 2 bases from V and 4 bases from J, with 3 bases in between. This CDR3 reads CASSERYNEQFF. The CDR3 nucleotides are TGTGCCAGCAGTGAACGTTACAATGAGCAGTTCTTC.

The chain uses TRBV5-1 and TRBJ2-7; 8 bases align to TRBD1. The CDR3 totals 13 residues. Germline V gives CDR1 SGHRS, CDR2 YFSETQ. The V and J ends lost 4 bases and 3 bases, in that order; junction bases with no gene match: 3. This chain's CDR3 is CASSTGQVYEQYF. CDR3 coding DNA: TGCGCCAGCAGCACGGGACAGGTCTACGAGCAGTACTTC.

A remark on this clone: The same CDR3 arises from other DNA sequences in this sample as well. The CDR3 here is CASRDRMNTEAFF. The CDR3 bases are TGTGCCAGCCGGGACAGGATGAACACTGAAGCTTTCTTT. The rearrangement joins TRBV6-5 to TRBJ1-1, with TRBD1 matching over 8 bases. CDR3 size: 13 residues. J lost 0 bases, V lost 8 bases, and 2 bases had no gene match. Germline CDR1 is MNHEY and CDR2 is SVGAGI.

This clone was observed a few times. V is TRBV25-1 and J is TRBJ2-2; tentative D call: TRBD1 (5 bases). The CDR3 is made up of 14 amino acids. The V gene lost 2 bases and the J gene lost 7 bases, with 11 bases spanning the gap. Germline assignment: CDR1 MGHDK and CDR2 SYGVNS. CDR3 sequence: CASSEPLRGGELFF. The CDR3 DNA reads TGTGCCAGCAGTGAACCCCTAAGGGGCGGGGAGCTGTTTTTT.

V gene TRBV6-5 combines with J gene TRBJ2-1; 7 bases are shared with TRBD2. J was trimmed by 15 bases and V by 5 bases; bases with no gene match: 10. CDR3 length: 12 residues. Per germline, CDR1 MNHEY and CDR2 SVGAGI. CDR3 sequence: CASSPPGLPAFF. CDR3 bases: TGTGCCAGCAGTCCCCCGGGACTACCAGCGTTCTTC.

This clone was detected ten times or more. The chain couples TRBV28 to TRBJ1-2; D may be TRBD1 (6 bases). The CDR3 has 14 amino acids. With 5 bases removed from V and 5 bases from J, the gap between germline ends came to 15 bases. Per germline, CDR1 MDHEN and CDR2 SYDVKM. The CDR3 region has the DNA TGTGCCAGCAGTGGGGGGGGACACTTTTATGGCTACACCTTC. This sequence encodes CASSGGGHFYGYTF.

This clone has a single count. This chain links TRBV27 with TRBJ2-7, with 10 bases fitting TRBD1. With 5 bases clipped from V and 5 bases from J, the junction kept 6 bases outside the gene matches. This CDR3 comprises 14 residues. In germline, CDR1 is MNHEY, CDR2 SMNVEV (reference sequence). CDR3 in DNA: TGTGCCAGCAGTGCCGGGACAGGGGACGACGAGCAGTACTTC. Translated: CASSAGTGDDEQYF.

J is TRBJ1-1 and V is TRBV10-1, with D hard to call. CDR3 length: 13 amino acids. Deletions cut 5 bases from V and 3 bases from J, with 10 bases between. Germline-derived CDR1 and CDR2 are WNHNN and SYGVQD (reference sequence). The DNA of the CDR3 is TGCGCCAGCAGTCCGGGTCGGCACACTGAAGCTTTCTTT. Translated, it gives CASSPGRHTEAFF.

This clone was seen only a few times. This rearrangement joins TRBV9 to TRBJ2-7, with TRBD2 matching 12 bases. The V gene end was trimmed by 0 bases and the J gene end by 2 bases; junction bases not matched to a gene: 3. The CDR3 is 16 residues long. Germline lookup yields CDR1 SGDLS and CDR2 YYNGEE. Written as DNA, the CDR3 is TGTGCCAGCAGCGTAGGGGGACTAGCGGGCACCTACGAGCAGTACTTC. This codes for CASSVGGLAGTYEQYF.